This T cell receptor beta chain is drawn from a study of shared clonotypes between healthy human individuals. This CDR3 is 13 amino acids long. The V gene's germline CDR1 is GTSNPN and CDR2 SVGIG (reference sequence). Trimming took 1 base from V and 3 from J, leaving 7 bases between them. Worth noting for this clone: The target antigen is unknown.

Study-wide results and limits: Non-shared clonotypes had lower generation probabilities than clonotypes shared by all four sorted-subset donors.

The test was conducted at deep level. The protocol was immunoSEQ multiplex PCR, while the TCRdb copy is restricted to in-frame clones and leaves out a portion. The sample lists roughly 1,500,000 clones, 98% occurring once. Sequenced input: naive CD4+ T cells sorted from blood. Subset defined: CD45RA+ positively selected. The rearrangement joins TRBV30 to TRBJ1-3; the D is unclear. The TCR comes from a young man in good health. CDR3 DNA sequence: TGTGCCTGGAGTGGCACATATGGAAACACCATATATTTT. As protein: CAWSGTYGNTIYF.